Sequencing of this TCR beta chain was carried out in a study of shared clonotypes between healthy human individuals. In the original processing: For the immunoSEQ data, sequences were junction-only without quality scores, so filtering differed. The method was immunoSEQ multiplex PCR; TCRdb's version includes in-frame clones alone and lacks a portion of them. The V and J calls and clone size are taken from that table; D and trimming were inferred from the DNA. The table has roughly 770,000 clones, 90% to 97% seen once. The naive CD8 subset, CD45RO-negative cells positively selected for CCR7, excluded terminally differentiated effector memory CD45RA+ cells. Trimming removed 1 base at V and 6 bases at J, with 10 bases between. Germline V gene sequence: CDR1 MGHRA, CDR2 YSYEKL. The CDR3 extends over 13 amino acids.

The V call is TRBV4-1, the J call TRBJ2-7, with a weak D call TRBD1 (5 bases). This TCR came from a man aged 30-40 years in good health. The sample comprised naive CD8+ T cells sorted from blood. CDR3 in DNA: TGCGCCAGCAGCCAAGTGGGGCTTCTCGAGCAGTACTTC. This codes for CASSQVGLLEQYF.